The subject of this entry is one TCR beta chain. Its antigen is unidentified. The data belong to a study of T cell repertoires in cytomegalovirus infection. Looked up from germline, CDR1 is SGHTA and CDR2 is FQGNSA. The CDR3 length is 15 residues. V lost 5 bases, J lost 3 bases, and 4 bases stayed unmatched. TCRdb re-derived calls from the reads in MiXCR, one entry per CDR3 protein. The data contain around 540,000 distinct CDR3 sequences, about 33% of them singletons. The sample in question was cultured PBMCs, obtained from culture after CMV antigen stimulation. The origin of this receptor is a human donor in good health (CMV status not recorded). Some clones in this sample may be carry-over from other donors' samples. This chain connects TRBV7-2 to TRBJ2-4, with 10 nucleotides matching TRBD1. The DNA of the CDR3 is TGTGCCAGCAGCCGACAGGGGGCAGACAAAAACATTCAGTACTTC. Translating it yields CASSRQGADKNIQYF.